A single sample gave rise to the 2 T cell receptor beta chains below, sequenced in a study of CD8 T cells in ankylosing spondylitis. TCRdb redid the calling of the 5' RACE reads with MiXCR, one entry per CDR3 protein. The sample has 400,000 to 450,000 distinct CDR3 sequences, under 20% seen once; the top ten hold 1%. General study points: There was a TCR beta motif, made of fewer than 10 highly homologous variants, that appeared characteristic of ankylosing spondylitis blood.

Their cognate antigens are unknown. The source material was blood, either unsorted or a sorted T cell fraction (not recorded which). These receptors originate from a male donor with ankylosing spondylitis.

This clonotype was observed a few times. The CDR3 loop reads CASSIPSGVRGEQFF. The CDR3 nucleotides are TGTGCCAGCAGCATTCCCAGCGGGGTCCGGGGTGAGCAGTTCTTC. J is TRBJ2-1 and V is TRBV12-3 or TRBV12-4, with 7 bases matching TRBD2. There are 15 residues in the CDR3. Losses at the gene ends were 6 bases for V and 9 bases for J; bases not matched to a gene: 14.

This clonotype was recorded many times. The chain employs TRBV20-1 and TRBJ1-2; D gene ambiguous. V lost 2 bases, J lost 5 bases, and 18 bases lay in between. The germline CDR1 and CDR2 sequences are DFQATT and SNEGSKA (reference sequence). This CDR3 has 15 amino acids. The CDR3 sequence: CSARSHYITWYGYTF. The CDR3 DNA is TGCAGTGCTAGATCCCATTATATTACTTGGTATGGCTACACCTTC.